These 25 T cell receptor beta chains were sequenced from one sample in a study of T cell repertoires in ileal Crohn's disease (dated by TCRdb to about 2019). The library was made by the immunoSEQ multiplex PCR assay. In TCRdb, the immuneACCESS table is reduced to in-frame sequences with V and J assigned. These tables do not hold every clone; where another copy was compared, an unresolved V gene accounts for under half, and the others remain unexplained. In all, the sample holds just over 750 clones, and around 74% of those were seen once. Roughly 12% of the sample is held by the ten biggest clonotypes. The sample comprised ileal tissue. These receptors all come from an adult with Crohn's disease.

The chain uses TRBV7-8 and TRBJ1-1; D not resolved. Germline CDR1 is SGHVS and CDR2 is FQNEAQ. The CDR3 has 16 residues. V lost 1 base to trimming and J lost 0 bases, with 12 bases between them. CDR3 DNA sequence: TGTGCCAGCAGCTTAGTATACGTTGCGGTGAACACTGAAGCTTTCTTT. The encoded protein is CASSLVYVAVNTEAFF.

The chain uses TRBV20-1 and TRBJ2-1; D unresolved. Germline V CDR1 and CDR2: DFQATT, SNEGSKA (reference sequence). The CDR3 spans 11 residues. V lost 3 bases, J lost 9 bases, and 9 bases lay in between. DNA of the CDR3: TGCAGTGCTAGGGCTGTCAGTGAGCAGTTCTTC. Translation: CSARAVSEQFF.

The CDR3 is CASSIHPGTNTGELFF. The CDR3 DNA follows: TGTGCCAGTAGTATTCATCCAGGGACGAACACCGGGGAGCTGTTTTTT. V and J are TRBV19 and TRBJ2-2; D perhaps matches TRBD1 (5 bases). Looked up from germline, CDR1 is LNHDA and CDR2 is SQIVND (reference sequence). The CDR3 runs to 16 residues. The ends were cut back, 3 bases at V and 0 bases at J, with 11 bases in the middle.

This clone is a singleton in its sample. V and J are TRBV27 and TRBJ2-7; 7 positions agree with TRBD1. The CDR3 contains 13 residues. Germline V gene sequence: CDR1 MNHEY, CDR2 SMNVEV (reference sequence). V gave up 6 bases and J gave up 3 bases; unmatched junction bases: 5. The CDR3 DNA reads as TGTGCCAGCAGAAAGACAGGGCTCTACGAGCAGTACTTC. This gives the protein CASRKTGLYEQYF.

This chain links TRBV19 with TRBJ1-1, with D unresolved. Looked up from germline, CDR1 is LNHDA and CDR2 is SQIVND (reference sequence). The V end lost 4 bases, the J end lost 7 bases, and 13 bases lay between the germline ends. CDR3 length equals 13 residues. The CDR3 DNA sequence: TGTGCCAGTAGTAGGGCTGAAATTCATGAAGCTTTCTTT. It codes for CASSRAEIHEAFF. Full variable domain (missing parts from reference TRBV19 and TRBJ1-1): DGGITQSPKYLFRKEGQNVTLSCEQNLNHDAMYWYRQDPGQGLRLIYYSQIVNDFQKGDIAEGYSVSREKKESFPLTVTSAQKNPTAFYLCASSRAEIHEAFFGQGTRLTVV.

The rearrangement links TRBV27 to TRBJ1-5, with 9 bases that match TRBD1. V gave up 3 bases and J gave up 5 bases; unmatched junction bases: 5. This CDR3 is 15 amino acids long. Germline V lookup: CDR1 MNHEY, CDR2 SMNVEV (reference sequence). CDR3: CASSLGQGMYQPQHF. The CDR3 DNA follows: TGTGCCAGCAGTTTGGGACAGGGAATGTATCAGCCCCAGCATTTT.

V gene TRBV4-1 combines with J gene TRBJ2-7; TRBD2 agrees at 7 bases. The length of the CDR3 is 15 residues. Germline lookup yields CDR1 MGHRA and CDR2 YSYEKL. The V segment lost 4 bases and the J segment 2 bases; nucleotides outside the gene matches: 8. The CDR3: CASSPAASGPYEQYF. The CDR3 bases are TGCGCCAGCAGCCCCGCCGCTAGCGGTCCCTACGAGCAGTACTTC.

The rearrangement joins TRBV2 to TRBJ1-1; D gene unclear. CDR1 and CDR2 from the germline V gene are SNHLY and FYNNEI. The CDR3 sequence is 13 residues long. V was clipped by 8 bases and J by 4 bases, with 14 bases between them. DNA of the CDR3: TGTGCCAGCGACTCCCATGAAAGCACTGAAGCTTTCTTT. Translating it yields CASDSHESTEAFF.

The chain has TRBV5-6 and TRBJ2-7, with D perhaps matching TRBD2 (5 bases). The V and J ends lost 0 bases and 0 bases respectively, with 7 bases between them. The germline CDR1 and CDR2 sequences are SGHDT and YYEEEE. The CDR3 consists of 14 residues. The CDR3 nucleotides are TGTGCCAGCAGCTTGGGGACTCCCTCCTACGAGCAGTACTTC. It specifies CASSLGTPSYEQYF.

This chain joins TRBV6-1 and TRBJ1-1; weak D call: TRBD1 (5 bases). CDR1 MNHNS and CDR2 SASEGT come from the germline V gene. The CDR3 covers 11 residues. Trimming took off 8 bases at V and 12 bases at J, with 16 bases between the two ends. The chain's CDR3 is CASDQGKGSFF. CDR3 nucleotide sequence: TGTGCCAGCGACCAGGGTAAAGGGTCTTTCTTT.

This clone was counted a few times. This chain connects TRBV5-1 to TRBJ1-1; 8 bases align to TRBD1. The germline CDR1 and CDR2 sequences are SGHRS and YFSETQ. The CDR3 is 14 amino acids. V shed 3 bases, J shed 7 bases, and the junction held 8 bases outside the gene matches. The CDR3 nucleotides are TGCGCCAGCAGCTCCCGGACAGGGTTGGGTGAAGCTTTCTTT. It specifies CASSSRTGLGEAFF.

V gene TRBV5-1 combines with J gene TRBJ2-5; TRBD1 matches 7 bases. The CDR3 length is 14 residues. Germline lookup yields CDR1 SGHRS and CDR2 YFSETQ. The ends lost 5 bases at V and 5 bases at J; junction bases unmatched: 9. As DNA, the CDR3 is TGCGCCAGCAGACCGACAGGGAGCCACGAGACCCAGTACTTC. This sequence encodes CASRPTGSHETQYF.

Here the CDR3 DNA reads TGCGCCAGCAGCTTGTCGAGCCCCATTAAGGGGTCCGAGCAGTACTTC. Protein: CASSLSSPIKGSEQYF. The chain links TRBV5-1 to TRBJ2-7; a possible D gene is TRBD1 (5 bases). Germline CDR1 SGHRS, CDR2 YFSETQ. This CDR3 is 16 amino acids long. V was clipped by 1 base and J by 6 bases, with 20 bases between them.

V gene TRBV2 combines with J gene TRBJ2-3; unclear D gene. CDR1 is SNHLY and CDR2 is FYNNEI in the germline V gene. This CDR3 has 16 amino acids. V lost 6 bases to trimming and J lost 1 base, with 17 bases between them. The CDR3 bases are TGTGCCAGCAGGGTCGACCGTCCCCGGGGCACAGATACGCAGTATTTT. Translation gives CASRVDRPRGTDTQYF.

V and J are TRBV30 and TRBJ1-3; D remains unclear. V lost 4 bases to trimming and J lost 3 bases, with 4 bases between them. This CDR3 is 11 amino acids long. Germline V gives CDR1 GTSNPN, CDR2 SVGIG (reference sequence). The CDR3 loop reads CAWTGGNTIYF. The CDR3 coding sequence is TGTGCCTGGACAGGTGGAAACACCATATATTTT.

The chain's CDR3 is CASSLDREGQETQYF. The CDR3 bases are TGCGCCAGCAGTTTGGACAGGGAGGGACAAGAGACCCAGTACTTC. The V call is TRBV10-2, the J call TRBJ2-5, with D possibly matching TRBD1 (8 bases). Looked up from germline, CDR1 is WSHSY and CDR2 is SAAADI. This CDR3 region has 15 residues. V lost 5 bases and J lost 2, with 15 bases in between.

The chain joins TRBV14 to TRBJ1-4; a weak D match, TRBD1 (6 bases). Germline V gene lookup returns CDR1 SGHDN and CDR2 FVKESK. V shed 4 bases and J shed 7 bases, with 16 bases lying between them. This CDR3 is 15 amino acids long. In DNA, the CDR3 is TGTGCCAGCAGCCGATTACAGGGTCGGGGTGAAAAACTGTTTTTT. This gives the protein CASSRLQGRGEKLFF.

The chain is built from TRBV5-1 and TRBJ2-1; 8 bases match TRBD2. J gave up 3 bases and V 8 bases, and 4 bases lay outside the gene matches. Looked up from germline, CDR1 is SGHRS and CDR2 is YFSETQ. The CDR3 has 13 residues. The CDR3 region is CASTGGSYNEQFF. For the CDR3, the DNA is TGCGCCAGTACGGGGGGGAGCTACAATGAGCAGTTCTTC.

J is TRBJ2-1 and V is TRBV28; 15 bases agree with TRBD2. The germline CDR1 and CDR2 sequences are MDHEN and SYDVKM. Unmatched junction bases numbered 7, after V lost 5 bases and J lost 5 bases. This CDR3 region has 17 residues. CDR3 amino acids: CASSRTSGRALNNEQFF. The CDR3 nucleotides are TGTGCCAGCAGTCGGACTAGCGGGAGGGCCTTAAACAATGAGCAGTTCTTC.

The count of this clone is one. The chain links TRBV14 to TRBJ2-7, with D hard to call. Germline CDR1 is SGHDN and CDR2 is FVKESK. Trimming took 0 bases from V and 5 from J, leaving 8 bases between them. The CDR3 runs to 13 residues. CDR3 residues: CASSQDNSDEQYF. The CDR3 DNA reads as TGTGCCAGCAGCCAAGATAACAGTGACGAGCAGTACTTC. Supplemented by reference TRBV14 and TRBJ2-7, the full variable domain reads EAGVTQFPSHSVIEKGQTVTLRCDPISGHDNLYWYRRVMGKEIKFLLHFVKESKQDESGMPNNRFLAERTGGTYSTLKVQPAELEDSGVYFCASSQDNSDEQYFGPGTRLTVT.

The rearrangement joins TRBV7-9 to TRBJ2-1; D is unclear. There are 14 residues in the CDR3. Trimming cost V 5 bases and J 4 bases, with 12 bases left between them. Per the germline V gene, CDR1 is SEHNR and CDR2 is FQNEAQ (reference sequence). This CDR3 reads CASSHELTYNEQFF. The CDR3 coding sequence is TGTGCCAGCAGCCACGAGTTGACTTACAATGAGCAGTTCTTC.

This clone was observed a single time. The CDR3 nucleotides are TGTGCCAGCTCACCAACTCGACAGAGGGGGACCCGTACAGCCAATGAGCAGTTCTTC. It translates to CASSPTRQRGTRTANEQFF. The chain links TRBV18 to TRBJ2-1; D perhaps matches TRBD1 (6 bases). Germline lookup yields CDR1 KGHSH and CDR2 LQKENI. V shed 2 bases and J shed 6 bases, with 26 bases lying between them. CDR3 length: 19 residues.

The chain recombines TRBV15 with TRBJ2-1, with a tentative D call TRBD2 (5 bases). The germline V gene has CDR1 LNHNV and CDR2 YYDKDF (reference sequence). The CDR3 has 14 amino acids. The germline V and J ends were trimmed by 5 bases and 8 bases, with 16 bases remaining between them. The CDR3 DNA follows: TGTGCCACCAGCTACCGTGGGCTAGCCGATGAGCAGTTCTTC. Protein: CATSYRGLADEQFF.

This clone has only a few counts. The chain recombines TRBV7-9 with TRBJ2-7; 9 bases fit TRBD1. This CDR3 is 16 amino acids long. Germline trimming cut 5 bases from V and 2 bases from J; bases unmatched to any gene: 10. In germline, CDR1 is SEHNR, CDR2 FQNEAQ (reference sequence). CDR3: CASSHRGQGPPYEQYF. In nucleotides, the CDR3 is TGTGCCAGCAGCCACCGTGGACAGGGGCCACCCTACGAGCAGTACTTC.

V gene TRBV11-2 combines with J gene TRBJ2-7, with TRBD1 matching over 9 bases. V lost 5 bases, J lost 2 bases, and 4 bases stayed unmatched. Germline V gives CDR1 SGHAT, CDR2 FQNNGV. The CDR3 runs 14 residues. The CDR3, as DNA: TGTGCCAGCAGCGCGGGACAGGGCCCCTACGAGCAGTACTTC. It specifies CASSAGQGPYEQYF.